This T cell receptor (beta chain) comes out of a study of CD8+ T cells in alopecia areata. Investigators isolated RNA and reverse transcribed it into cDNA to act as the sequencing template. Sequencing was performed with immunoSEQ multiplex PCR; in TCRdb, only in-frame clones are kept and a portion is missing. Of about 150,000 clones in the sample, about 60% were seen once. This clone occurred a few times. Its matching antigen is unknown. Trimming took off 5 bases at V and 0 bases at J, with 11 bases between the two ends. CDR1 and CDR2 (germline): SNHLY, FYNNEI. This CDR3 is 14 amino acids long. Whole-study findings and limits: In scalp samples, resident alphabeta T cells of normal skin are also sequenced.

Sequenced: CD4+ T cells sorted from blood. The receptor was isolated from a human donor in good health. The chain uses TRBV2 and TRBJ2-7, with D perhaps given as TRBD1 or TRBD2 (5 bases each). The DNA of the CDR3 is TGTGCCAGCAGTACTAGGGGAAGCTCCTACGAGCAGTACTTC. Its protein is CASSTRGSSYEQYF.